This T cell receptor beta chain was sequenced in a study of blood T cell repertoires in COVID-19. Across the whole study: Specimens from acute and convalescent COVID-19 originated in the United States, Italy and Spain. The cDNA or gDNA used as material had been derived from T cells, B-cell-depleted T cells, or PBMCs.

Authors' methods: Reference gene primer amplification yielded estimated nucleated cell counts. TCRdb's table, derived via immunoSEQ multiplex PCR, lists solely in-frame clones and lacks some. V, J and clone size are those of that table, while D and trimming were read from the DNA. The data hold fewer than 200,000 clones, with roughly four fifths observed a single time. The CDR3 runs 15 residues. This chain links TRBV21-1 with TRBJ2-1; TRBD1 is taken as the D call from the table, unchecked against the DNA. TRBV21-1 is described as a pseudogene. The specimen sequenced was peripheral blood. The receptor comes from a human donor in a cohort sampled during active COVID-19. CDR3 amino acids: CASSSTGIPYNEQFF. The DNA for the CDR3 is TGTGCCAGCAGTTCGACAGGGATTCCCTACAATGAGCAGTTCTTC.